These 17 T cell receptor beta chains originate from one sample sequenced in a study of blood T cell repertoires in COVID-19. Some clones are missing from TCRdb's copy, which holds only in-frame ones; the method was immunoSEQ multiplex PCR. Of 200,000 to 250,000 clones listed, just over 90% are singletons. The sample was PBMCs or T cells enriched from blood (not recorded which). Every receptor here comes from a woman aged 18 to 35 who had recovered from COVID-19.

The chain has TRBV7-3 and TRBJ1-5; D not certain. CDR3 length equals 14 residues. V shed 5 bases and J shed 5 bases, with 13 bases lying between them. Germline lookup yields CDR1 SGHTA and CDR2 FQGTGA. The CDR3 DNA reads TGTGCCAGCAGCCTTACGGGGTCGGATCAGCCCCAGCATTTT. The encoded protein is CASSLTGSDQPQHF.

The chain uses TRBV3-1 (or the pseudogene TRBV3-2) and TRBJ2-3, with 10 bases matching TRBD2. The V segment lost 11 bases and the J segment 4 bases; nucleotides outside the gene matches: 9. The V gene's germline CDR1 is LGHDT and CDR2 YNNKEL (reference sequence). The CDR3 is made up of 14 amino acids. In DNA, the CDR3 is TGTGCCGTAGATAGCGGGGGGCCAGCAGATACGCAGTATTTT. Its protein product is CAVDSGGPADTQYF.

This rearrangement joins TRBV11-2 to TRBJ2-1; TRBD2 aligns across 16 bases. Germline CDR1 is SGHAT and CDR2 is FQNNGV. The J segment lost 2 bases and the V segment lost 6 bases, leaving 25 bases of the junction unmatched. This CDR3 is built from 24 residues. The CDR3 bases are TGTGCCAGCAGTTTTCCGAGGGACAGGGGTAAAGGGACTAGCGGGAGGGGGACCTACAATGAGCAGTTCTTC. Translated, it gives CASSFPRDRGKGTSGRGTYNEQFF.

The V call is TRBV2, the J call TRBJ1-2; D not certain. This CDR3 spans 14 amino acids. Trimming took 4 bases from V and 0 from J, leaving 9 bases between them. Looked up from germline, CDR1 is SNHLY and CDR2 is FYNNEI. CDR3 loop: CASSGREPNYGYTF. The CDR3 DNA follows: TGTGCCAGCAGTGGGCGGGAGCCTAACTATGGCTACACCTTC.

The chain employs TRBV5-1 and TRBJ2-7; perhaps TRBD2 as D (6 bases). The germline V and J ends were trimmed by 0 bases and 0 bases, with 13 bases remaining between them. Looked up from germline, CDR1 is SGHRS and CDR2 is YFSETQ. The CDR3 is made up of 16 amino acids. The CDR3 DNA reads TGCGCCAGCAGCTTGGACTTAGCGGCAAACTCCTACGAGCAGTACTTC. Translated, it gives CASSLDLAANSYEQYF.

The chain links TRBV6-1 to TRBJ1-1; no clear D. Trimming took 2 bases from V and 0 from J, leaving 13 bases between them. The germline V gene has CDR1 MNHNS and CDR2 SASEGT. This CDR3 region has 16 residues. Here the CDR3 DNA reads TGTGCCAGCAGTGAAATGAGTTTCCAAGTGAACACTGAAGCTTTCTTT. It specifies CASSEMSFQVNTEAFF.

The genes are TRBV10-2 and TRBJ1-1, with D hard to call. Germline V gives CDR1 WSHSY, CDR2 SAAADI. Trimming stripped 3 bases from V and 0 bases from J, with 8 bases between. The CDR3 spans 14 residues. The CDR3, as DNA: TGCGCCAGCAGTGACCCGGGTTTGAACACTGAAGCTTTCTTT. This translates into CASSDPGLNTEAFF.

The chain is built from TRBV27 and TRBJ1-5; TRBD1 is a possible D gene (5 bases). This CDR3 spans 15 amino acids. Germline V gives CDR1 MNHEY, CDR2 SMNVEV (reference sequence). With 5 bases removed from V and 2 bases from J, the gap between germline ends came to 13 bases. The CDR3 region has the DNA TGTGCCAGCAGTCCCGGCGTAGGGGGCAATCAGCCCCAGCATTTT. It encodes CASSPGVGGNQPQHF.

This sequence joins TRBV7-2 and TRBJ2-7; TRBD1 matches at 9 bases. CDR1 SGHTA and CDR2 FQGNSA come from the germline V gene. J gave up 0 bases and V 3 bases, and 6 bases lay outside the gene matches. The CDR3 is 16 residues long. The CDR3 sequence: CASSFRTGASSYEQYF. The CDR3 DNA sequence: TGTGCCAGCAGCTTCCGGACAGGGGCGAGCTCCTACGAGCAGTACTTC. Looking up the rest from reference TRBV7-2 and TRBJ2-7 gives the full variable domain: GAGVSQSPSNKVTEKGKDVELRCDPISGHTALYWYRQSLGQGLEFLIYFQGNSAPDKSGLPSDRFSAERTGGSVSTLTIQRTQQEDSAVYLCASSFRTGASSYEQYFGPGTRLTVT.

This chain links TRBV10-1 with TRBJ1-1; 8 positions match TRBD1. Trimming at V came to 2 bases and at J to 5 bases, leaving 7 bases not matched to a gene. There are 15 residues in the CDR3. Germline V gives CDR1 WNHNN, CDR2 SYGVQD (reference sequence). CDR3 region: CASSEGTGGWTEAFF. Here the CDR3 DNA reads TGCGCCAGCAGTGAGGGAACAGGGGGGTGGACTGAAGCTTTCTTT.

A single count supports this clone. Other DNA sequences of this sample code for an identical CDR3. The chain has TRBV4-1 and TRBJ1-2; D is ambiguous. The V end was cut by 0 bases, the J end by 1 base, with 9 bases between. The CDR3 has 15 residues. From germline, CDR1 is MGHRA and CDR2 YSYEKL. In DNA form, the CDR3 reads TGCGCCAGCAGCCAAGACGGCGGCGGTAACTATGGCTACACCTTC. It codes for CASSQDGGGNYGYTF.

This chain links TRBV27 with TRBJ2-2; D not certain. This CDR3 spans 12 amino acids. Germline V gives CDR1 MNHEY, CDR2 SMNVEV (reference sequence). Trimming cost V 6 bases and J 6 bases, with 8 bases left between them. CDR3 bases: TGTGCCAGCAGCTATCTAGCCGGGGAGCTGTTTTTT. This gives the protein CASSYLAGELFF.

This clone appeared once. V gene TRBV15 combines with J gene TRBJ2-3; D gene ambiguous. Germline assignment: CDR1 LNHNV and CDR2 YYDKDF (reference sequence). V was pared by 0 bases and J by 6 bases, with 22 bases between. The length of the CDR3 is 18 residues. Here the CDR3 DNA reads TGTGCCACCAGCAGAGATCTTCCTGCCTTGATTAGAGTGGATACGCAGTATTTT. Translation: CATSRDLPALIRVDTQYF.

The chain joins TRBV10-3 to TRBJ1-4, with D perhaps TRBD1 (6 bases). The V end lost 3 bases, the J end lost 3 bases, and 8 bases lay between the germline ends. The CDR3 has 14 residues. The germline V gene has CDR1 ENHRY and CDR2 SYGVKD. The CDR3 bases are TGTGCCATCAGTGACAACAGGGCTAATGAAAAACTGTTTTTT. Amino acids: CAISDNRANEKLFF.

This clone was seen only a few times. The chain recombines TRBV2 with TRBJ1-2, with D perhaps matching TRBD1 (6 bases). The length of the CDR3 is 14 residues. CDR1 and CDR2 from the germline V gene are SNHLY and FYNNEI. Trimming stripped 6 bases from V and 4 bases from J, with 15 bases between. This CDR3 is CASRATGVGYGYTF. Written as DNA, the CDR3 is TGTGCCAGCAGAGCGACAGGTGTGGGCTATGGCTACACCTTC.

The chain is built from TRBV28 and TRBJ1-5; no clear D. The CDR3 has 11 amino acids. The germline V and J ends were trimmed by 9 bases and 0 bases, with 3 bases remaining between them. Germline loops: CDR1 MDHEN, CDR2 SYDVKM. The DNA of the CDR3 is TGTGCCAGTTATAGCAATCAGCCCCAGCATTTT. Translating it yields CASYSNQPQHF.

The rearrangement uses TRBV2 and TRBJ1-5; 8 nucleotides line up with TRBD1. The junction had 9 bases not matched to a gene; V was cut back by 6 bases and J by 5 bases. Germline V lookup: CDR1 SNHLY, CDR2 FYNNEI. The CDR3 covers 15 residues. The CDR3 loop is CASSAWPGGDQPQHF. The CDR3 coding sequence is TGTGCCAGCAGCGCCTGGCCAGGGGGCGATCAGCCCCAGCATTTT. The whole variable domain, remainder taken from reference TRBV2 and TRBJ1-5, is EPEVTQTPSHQVTQMGQEVILRCVPISNHLYFYWYRQILGQKVEFLVSFYNNEISEKSEIFDDQFSVERPDGSNFTLKIRSTKLEDSAMYFCASSAWPGGDQPQHFGDGTRLSIL.